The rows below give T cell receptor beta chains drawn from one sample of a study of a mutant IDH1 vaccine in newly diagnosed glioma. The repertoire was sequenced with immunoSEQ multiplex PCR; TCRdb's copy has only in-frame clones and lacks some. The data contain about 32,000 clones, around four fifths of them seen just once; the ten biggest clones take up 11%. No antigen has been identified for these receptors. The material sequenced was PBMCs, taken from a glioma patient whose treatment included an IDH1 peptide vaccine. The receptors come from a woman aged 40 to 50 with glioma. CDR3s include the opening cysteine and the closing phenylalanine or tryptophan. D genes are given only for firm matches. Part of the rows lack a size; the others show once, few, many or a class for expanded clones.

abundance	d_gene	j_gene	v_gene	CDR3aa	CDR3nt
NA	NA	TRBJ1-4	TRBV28	CASSLGLINEKLFF	TGTGCCAGCAGCCTTGGACTGATAAATGAAAAACTGTTTTTT
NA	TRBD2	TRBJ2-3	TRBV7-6	CASSEAGGSTDTQYF	TGTGCCAGCAGCGAAGCGGGGGGGAGCACAGATACGCAGTATTTT
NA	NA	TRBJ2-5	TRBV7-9	CASSSFKGLETQYF	TGTGCCAGCAGCTCCTTCAAGGGGCTGGAGACCCAGTACTTC
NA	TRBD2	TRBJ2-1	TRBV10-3	CAISAGGAAGMSEQFF	TGTGCCATCAGCGCGGGGGGGGCCGCGGGGATGAGTGAGCAGTTCTTC
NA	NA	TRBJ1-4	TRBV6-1	CASSEWLGEKLFF	TGTGCCAGCAGTGAATGGTTGGGGGAAAAACTGTTTTTT
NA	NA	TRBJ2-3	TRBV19	CASTPGGNTQYF	TGTGCCAGTACGCCTGGAGGAAATACGCAGTATTTT
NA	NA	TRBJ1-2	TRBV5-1	CASSLDPAGGYTF	TGCGCCAGCAGCCTGGACCCGGCAGGAGGCTACACCTTC
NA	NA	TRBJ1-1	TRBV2	CASSVHGRELLITSEAFF	TGTGCCAGCAGTGTTCACGGAAGGGAGCTATTGATCACATCTGAAGCTTTCTTT
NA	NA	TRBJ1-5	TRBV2	CASSEGRAQNQPQHF	TGTGCCAGCAGTGAGGGCCGGGCCCAGAATCAGCCCCAGCATTTT
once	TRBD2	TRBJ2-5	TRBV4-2	CASSPQGAGLQETQYF	TGTGCCAGCAGCCCCCAAGGGGCGGGACTACAAGAGACCCAGTACTTC
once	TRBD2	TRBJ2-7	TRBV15	CATSSGRTSGAFSYEQYF	TGTGCCACCAGCAGTGGTCGGACTAGCGGGGCGTTTTCCTACGAGCAGTACTTC
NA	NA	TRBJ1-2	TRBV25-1	CASSESSYYGYTF	TGTGCCAGCAGTGAATCTAGTTACTATGGCTACACCTTC
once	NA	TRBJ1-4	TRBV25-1	CASSDHRDTEKLFF	TGTGCCAGCAGTGACCACAGGGATACTGAAAAACTGTTTTTT
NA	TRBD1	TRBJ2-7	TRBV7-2	CASSRTGGRISHEQYF	TGTGCCAGCAGCCGGACAGGGGGAAGAATTTCGCACGAGCAGTACTTC
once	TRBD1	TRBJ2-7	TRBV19	CASKGGGTGGEQYF	TGTGCCAGTAAAGGAGGGGGGACAGGAGGAGAGCAGTACTTC
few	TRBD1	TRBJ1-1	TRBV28	CASSQLTGGRAEAFF	TGTGCCAGCAGTCAATTGACAGGGGGCCGGGCTGAAGCTTTCTTT
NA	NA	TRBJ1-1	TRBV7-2	CASSFRAYEAFF	TGTGCCAGCAGCTTTCGGGCCTATGAAGCTTTCTTT